This record looks at one T cell receptor beta chain sequence and its context. Its antigen is not identified. Treatment in this sample: over 15 received Ad26.COV2.S at low or high dose, single or two shots; about 5 received placebo; per-sample allocation not given. Specimen acquisition occurred on day 63 following the initial vaccine or placebo injection. Boston supplied an adult donor aged 18-55 years. Wuhan-strain spike was delivered by a replication-incompetent Ad26 vector. Using immunoSEQ multiplex PCR, the repertoire was profiled, and TCRdb retains in-frame clones only, with some absent. The sample holds about 240,000 clones, approximately 88% seen once. These data belong to a study of Ad26.COV2.S vaccination and SARS-CoV-2 variants. The length of the CDR3 is 19 residues. Germline CDR1 reads SGHVS; CDR2 reads FNYEAQ. V lost 2 bases, J lost 4 bases, and 13 bases stayed unmatched. Overall study results and limits: Once vaccination had occurred, spike-specific CD8+ and CD4+ T cell responses reportedly showed substantial breadth. From the TCR breadth and depth analyses, total T cell responses may have been underestimated.

The material sequenced was peripheral blood, taken in a trial of Ad26.COV2.S vaccine versus placebo. The clonotype was recovered from a person between 18 and 65 years old who received the Ad26.COV2.S COVID-19 vaccine or a placebo. The genes are TRBV7-6 and TRBJ2-2; 10 bases line up with TRBD1. CDR3 protein: CASSLSSRTGGYSTGELFF. Written as DNA, the CDR3 is TGTGCCAGCAGCTTATCGTCCCGGACAGGGGGTTATTCCACCGGGGAGCTGTTTTTT.